This T cell receptor beta chain was found in a study of T cell repertoires in cytomegalovirus infection. TCRdb re-derived calls from the reads in MiXCR, one entry per CDR3 protein. The sample yields approximately 190,000 distinct CDR3 sequences, about a tenth seen once. At least ten counts were recorded for this clonotype. Material for sequencing was PBMCs. The sequence was obtained from a human donor in good health (CMV status not recorded). Some clones in this sample may be carry-over from other donors' samples.

The CDR3 DNA follows: TGTGCCAGCAGCTTAGGCGGGACAGGGATTTCACCCCTCCACTTT. Protein product: CASSLGGTGISPLHF. V and J are TRBV7-2 and TRBJ1-6; 9 bases map to TRBD1. This CDR3 region has 15 residues. V lost 1 base to trimming and J lost 9 bases; unmatched junction nucleotides: 4. The germline gives CDR1 SGHTA, CDR2 FQGNSA. Based on the CDR3 plus reference TRBV7-2 and TRBJ1-6, the full variable domain is GAGVSQSPSNKVTEKGKDVELRCDPISGHTALYWYRQSLGQGLEFLIYFQGNSAPDKSGLPSDRFSAERTGGSVSTLTIQRTQQEDSAVYLCASSLGGTGISPLHFGNGTRLTVT.